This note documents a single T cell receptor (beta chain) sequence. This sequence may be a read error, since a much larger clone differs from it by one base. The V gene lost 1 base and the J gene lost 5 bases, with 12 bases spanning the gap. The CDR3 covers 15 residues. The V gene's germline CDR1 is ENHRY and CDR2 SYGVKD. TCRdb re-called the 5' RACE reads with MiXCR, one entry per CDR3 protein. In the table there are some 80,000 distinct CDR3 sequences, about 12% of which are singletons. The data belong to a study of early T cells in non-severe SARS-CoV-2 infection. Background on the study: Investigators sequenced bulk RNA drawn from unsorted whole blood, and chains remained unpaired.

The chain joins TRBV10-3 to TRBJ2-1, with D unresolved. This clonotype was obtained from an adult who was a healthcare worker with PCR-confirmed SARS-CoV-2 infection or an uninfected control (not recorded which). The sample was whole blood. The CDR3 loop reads CAISEWRAGDNEQFF. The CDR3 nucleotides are TGTGCCATCAGTGAGTGGCGCGCAGGCGACAATGAGCAGTTCTTC.